This TCR beta chain was recorded in a study of T cells in Graves' hyperthyroidism and ophthalmopathy. In this sample, this clonotype turned up many times. Its antigen is as yet unknown. The ends lost 5 bases at V and 6 bases at J; junction bases unmatched: 4. CDR1 and CDR2 (germline): LNHDA, SQIVND (reference sequence). There are 13 residues in the CDR3. Overall study results and limits: Onset of ophthalmopathy came a median roughly 6 months after the model predicted it.

Clinical symptoms, serum thyroxine, TRAb, thyroid ultrasound and orbital computed tomography established diagnosis. This sample holds PBMCs from approximately 10 ml fresh peripheral blood. Researchers amplified the TCR beta CDR3 regions from RNA transcripts. Researchers ran a first-round RT-PCR on the TCR CDR3 using the HTBI primer set. TCRdb ran MiXCR on the multiplex PCR reads and lists one entry per CDR3 protein. The table has 400,000 or so distinct CDR3 sequences, around 15% seen once; the top ten hold roughly a fifth. The genes are TRBV19 and TRBJ2-7, with 10 nucleotides matching TRBD2. Input material: blood. The receptor was derived from a woman in her sixties or seventies with Graves' ophthalmopathy. This CDR3 reads CASSFLAGAEQYF. CDR3 DNA: TGTGCCAGTAGTTTCCTAGCGGGAGCCGAGCAGTACTTC.